This TCR beta chain was found in a study of follicular helper T cells after annual influenza vaccination. This clone appeared a few times. The ends lost 10 bases at V and 2 bases at J; junction bases unmatched: 15. The CDR3 is made up of 17 amino acids. Germline assignment: CDR1 SGHTA and CDR2 FQGNSA. TCRdb's table, derived via immunoSEQ multiplex PCR, lists solely in-frame clones and lacks some. Of 9,000 to 13,000 clones detected, under 80% appear once; the ten largest clones hold around 0.87%. This sequence was found in an adult who received the influenza vaccine. Here the sequenced sample was CXCR5- memory CD4+ T cells sorted from blood, taken 6 weeks after influenza vaccination. The chain couples TRBV7-2 to TRBJ2-7; 12 positions agree with TRBD2. CDR3 in DNA: TGTGCCATCGAGCTACGAGGACTAGCGGGGCCCCCCTACGAGCAGTACTTC. This encodes CAIELRGLAGPPYEQYF.